This note documents a single T cell receptor beta chain sequence. Its antigen is as yet unknown. Sequencing was performed with immunoSEQ multiplex PCR; in TCRdb, only in-frame clones are kept and a portion is missing. The data show several thousand clones, roughly 80% seen once. The source of the sample is a study of immune evolution from preneoplasia to lung adenocarcinoma. Resections took place in Japan or China from about 2013 to 2018. Points from the study as a whole: Later-stage lesions seemingly showed higher T cell density and diversity than normal lung. Top clone frequencies peaked in normal lung, apparently declining through invasive adenocarcinoma.

Germline V lookup: CDR1 MNHEY, CDR2 SMNVEV (reference sequence). Trimming left V 2 bases short and J 9 bases short, with 20 bases between. The CDR3 totals 15 residues. The source of this sequence is a person aged 65 to 85 with lung adenocarcinoma. V usage is TRBV27 and J usage is TRBJ2-7; a possible D gene is TRBD1 (6 bases). Sequences were obtained from FFPE minimally invasive lung adenocarcinoma tissue. The chain's CDR3 is CASSLRQGRGWGQYF. Written as DNA, the CDR3 is TGTGCCAGCAGTTTACGGCAGGGGCGTGGGTGGGGGCAGTACTTC.